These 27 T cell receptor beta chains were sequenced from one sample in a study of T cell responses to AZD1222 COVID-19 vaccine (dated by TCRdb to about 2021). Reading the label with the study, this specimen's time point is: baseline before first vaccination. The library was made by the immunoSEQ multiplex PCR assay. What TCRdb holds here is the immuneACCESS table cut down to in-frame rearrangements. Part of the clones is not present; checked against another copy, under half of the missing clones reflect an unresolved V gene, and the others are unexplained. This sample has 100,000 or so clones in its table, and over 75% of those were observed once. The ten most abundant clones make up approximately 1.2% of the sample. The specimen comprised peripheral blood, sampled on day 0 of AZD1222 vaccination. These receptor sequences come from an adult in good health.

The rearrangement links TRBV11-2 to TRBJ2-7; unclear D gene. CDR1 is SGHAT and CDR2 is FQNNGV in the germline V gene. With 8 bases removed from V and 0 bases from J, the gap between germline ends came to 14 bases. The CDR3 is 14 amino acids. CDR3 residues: CASGFLKSSYEQYF. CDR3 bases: TGTGCCAGCGGGTTCCTGAAAAGCTCCTACGAGCAGTACTTC.

The CDR3 here is CASTKSGGEDTEAFF. Here the CDR3 DNA reads TGCGCCAGCACCAAGTCTGGGGGCGAGGACACTGAAGCTTTCTTT. V is TRBV5-1 and J is TRBJ1-1; TRBD1 is a possible D gene (6 bases). The V gene's germline CDR1 is SGHRS and CDR2 YFSETQ. The CDR3 contains 15 residues. The V end was cut by 6 bases, the J end by 3 bases, with 18 bases between. The whole variable domain, filled in from reference TRBV5-1 and TRBJ1-1, reads KAGVTQTPRYLIKTRGQQVTLSCSPISGHRSVSWYQQTPGQGLQFLFEYFSETQRNKGNFPGRFSGRQFSNSRSEMNVSTLELGDSALYLCASTKSGGEDTEAFFGQGTRLTVV.

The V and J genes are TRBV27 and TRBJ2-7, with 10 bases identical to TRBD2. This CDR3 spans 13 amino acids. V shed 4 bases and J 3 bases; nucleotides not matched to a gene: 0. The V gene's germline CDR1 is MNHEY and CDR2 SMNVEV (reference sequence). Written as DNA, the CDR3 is TGTGCCAGCAGTTGGACTAGCGGCTACGAGCAGTACTTC. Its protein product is CASSWTSGYEQYF.

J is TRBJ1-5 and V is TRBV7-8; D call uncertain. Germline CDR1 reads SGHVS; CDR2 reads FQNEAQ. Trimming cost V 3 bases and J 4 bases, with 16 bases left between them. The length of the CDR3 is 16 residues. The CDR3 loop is CASSFGLGSPNQPQHF. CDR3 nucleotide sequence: TGTGCCAGCAGCTTCGGCCTCGGGTCCCCGAATCAGCCCCAGCATTTT. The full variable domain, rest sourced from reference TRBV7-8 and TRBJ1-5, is GAGVSQSPRYKVAKRGQDVALRCDPISGHVSLFWYQQALGQGPEFLTYFQNEAQLDKSGLPSDRFFAERPEGSVSTLKIQRTQQEDSAVYLCASSFGLGSPNQPQHFGDGTRLSIL.

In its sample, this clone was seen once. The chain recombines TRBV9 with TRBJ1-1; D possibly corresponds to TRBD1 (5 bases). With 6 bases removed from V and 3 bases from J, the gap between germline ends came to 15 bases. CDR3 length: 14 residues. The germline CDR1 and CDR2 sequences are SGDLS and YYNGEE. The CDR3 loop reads CASTSGGGDTEAFF. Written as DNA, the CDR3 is TGTGCCAGCACCTCAGGTGGGGGTGACACTGAAGCTTTCTTT.

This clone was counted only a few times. In nucleotides, the CDR3 is TGTGCCAGCAGCTTACAGGGGGGAAGGTACTATAATTCACCCCTCCACTTT. Encoded protein: CASSLQGGRYYNSPLHF. The J gene is TRBJ1-6, the V gene TRBV5-5; 8 nucleotides align to TRBD1. The CDR3 runs 17 residues. The V gene's germline CDR1 is SGHKS and CDR2 YYEKEE (reference sequence). With V trimmed by 2 bases and J by 3 bases, 7 bases remained unmatched.

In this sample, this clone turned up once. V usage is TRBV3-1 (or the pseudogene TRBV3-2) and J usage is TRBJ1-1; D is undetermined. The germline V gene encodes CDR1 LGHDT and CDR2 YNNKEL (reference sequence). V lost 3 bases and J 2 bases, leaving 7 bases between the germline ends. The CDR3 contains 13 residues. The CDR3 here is CASSQIGNTEAFF. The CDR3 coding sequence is TGTGCCAGCAGCCAGATAGGCAACACTGAAGCTTTCTTT.

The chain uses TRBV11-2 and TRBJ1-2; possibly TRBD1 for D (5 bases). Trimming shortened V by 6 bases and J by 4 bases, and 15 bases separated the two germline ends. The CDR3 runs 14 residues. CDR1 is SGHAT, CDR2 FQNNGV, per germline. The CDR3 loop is CASSLGGFSYGYTF. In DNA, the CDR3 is TGTGCCAGCAGTCTTGGGGGGTTTAGCTATGGCTACACCTTC.

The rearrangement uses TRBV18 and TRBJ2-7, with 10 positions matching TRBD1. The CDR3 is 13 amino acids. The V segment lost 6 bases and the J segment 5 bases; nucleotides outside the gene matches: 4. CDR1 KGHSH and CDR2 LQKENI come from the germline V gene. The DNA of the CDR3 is TGTGCCAGCTCCTTGGGGACAGGGGACGAGCAGTACTTC. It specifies CASSLGTGDEQYF.

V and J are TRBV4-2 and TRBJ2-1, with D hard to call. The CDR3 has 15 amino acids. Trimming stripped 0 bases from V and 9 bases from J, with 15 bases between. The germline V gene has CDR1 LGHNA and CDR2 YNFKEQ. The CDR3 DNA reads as TGTGCCAGCAGCCAAGAATACAATCAAGAGGTTGAGCAGTTCTTC. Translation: CASSQEYNQEVEQFF.

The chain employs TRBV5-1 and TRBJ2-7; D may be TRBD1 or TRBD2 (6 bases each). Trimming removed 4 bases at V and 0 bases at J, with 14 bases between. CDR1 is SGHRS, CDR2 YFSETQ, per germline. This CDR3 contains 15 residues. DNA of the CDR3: TGCGCCAGCAGCGTGGGGGGCACAGGCTCCTACGAGCAGTACTTC. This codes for CASSVGGTGSYEQYF.

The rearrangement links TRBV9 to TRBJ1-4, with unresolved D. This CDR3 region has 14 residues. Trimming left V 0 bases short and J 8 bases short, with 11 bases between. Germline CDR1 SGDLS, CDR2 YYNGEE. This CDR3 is CASSVGSDNEKLFF. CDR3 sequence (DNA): TGTGCCAGCAGCGTAGGTTCGGATAACGAAAAACTGTTTTTT.

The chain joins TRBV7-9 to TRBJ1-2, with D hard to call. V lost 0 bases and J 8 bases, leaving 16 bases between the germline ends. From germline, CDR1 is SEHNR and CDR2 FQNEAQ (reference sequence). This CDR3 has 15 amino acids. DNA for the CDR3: TGTGCCAGCAGCTTAGCGCCGTCCTCCGAGCAGGGCTACACCTTC. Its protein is CASSLAPSSEQGYTF.

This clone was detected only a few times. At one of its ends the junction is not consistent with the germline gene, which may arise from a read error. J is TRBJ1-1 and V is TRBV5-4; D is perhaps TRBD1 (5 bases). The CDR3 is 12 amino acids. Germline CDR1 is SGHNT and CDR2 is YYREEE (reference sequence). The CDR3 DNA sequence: TGTGCCAGCAGCTTGGTTCGGGGCCCCCTGAGGTTT. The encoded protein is CASSLVRGPLRF.

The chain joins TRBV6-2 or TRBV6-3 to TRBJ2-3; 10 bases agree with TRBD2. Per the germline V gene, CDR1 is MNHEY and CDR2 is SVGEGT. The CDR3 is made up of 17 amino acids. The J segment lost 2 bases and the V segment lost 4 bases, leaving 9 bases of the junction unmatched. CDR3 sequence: CASSSATSGSFTDTQYF. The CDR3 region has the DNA TGTGCCAGCAGTTCAGCGACTAGCGGGTCTTTCACAGATACGCAGTATTTT.

DNA of the CDR3: TGTGCCAGTAGTATATCGGCAACTAATGAAAAACTGTTTTTT. This translates into CASSISATNEKLFF. This chain connects TRBV19 to TRBJ1-4, with D hard to call. This CDR3 comprises 14 residues. The germline V and J ends were trimmed by 2 bases and 0 bases, with 4 bases remaining between them. Looked up from germline, CDR1 is LNHDA and CDR2 is SQIVND (reference sequence).

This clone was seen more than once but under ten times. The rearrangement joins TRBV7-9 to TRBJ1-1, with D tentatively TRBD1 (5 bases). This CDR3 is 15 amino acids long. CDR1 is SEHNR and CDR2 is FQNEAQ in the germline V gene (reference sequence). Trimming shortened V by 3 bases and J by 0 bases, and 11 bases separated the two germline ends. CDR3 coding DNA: TGTGCCAGCAGCTTCCCGACAGACATGAACACTGAAGCTTTCTTT. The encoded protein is CASSFPTDMNTEAFF. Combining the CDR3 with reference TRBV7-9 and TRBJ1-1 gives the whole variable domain DTGVSQNPRHKITKRGQNVTFRCDPISEHNRLYWYRQTLGQGPEFLTYFQNEAQLEKSRLLSDRFSAERPKGSFSTLEIQRTEQGDSAMYLCASSFPTDMNTEAFFGQGTRLTVV.

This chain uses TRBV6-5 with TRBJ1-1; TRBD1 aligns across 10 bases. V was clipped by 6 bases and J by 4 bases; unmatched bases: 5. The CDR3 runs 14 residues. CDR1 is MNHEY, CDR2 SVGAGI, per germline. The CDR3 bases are TGTGCCAGCAGAAAAGGACAGGGGGGCACTGAAGCTTTCTTT. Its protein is CASRKGQGGTEAFF.

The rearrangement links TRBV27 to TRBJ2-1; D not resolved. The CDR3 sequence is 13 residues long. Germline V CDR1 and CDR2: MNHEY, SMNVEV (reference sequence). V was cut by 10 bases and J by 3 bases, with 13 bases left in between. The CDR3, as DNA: TGTGCCACCAGCGCGGATCGCTACAATGAGCAGTTCTTC. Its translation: CATSADRYNEQFF.

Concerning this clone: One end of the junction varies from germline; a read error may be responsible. The CDR3 coding sequence is TGTGCCAGCAGTGCCCGGGACCGGAACTCTGAAGCTTTCTTT. Its protein product is CASSARDRNSEAFF. The chain uses TRBV27 and TRBJ1-1, with D possibly being TRBD1 (5 bases). Germline assignment: CDR1 MNHEY and CDR2 SMNVEV (reference sequence). The CDR3 runs to 14 residues.

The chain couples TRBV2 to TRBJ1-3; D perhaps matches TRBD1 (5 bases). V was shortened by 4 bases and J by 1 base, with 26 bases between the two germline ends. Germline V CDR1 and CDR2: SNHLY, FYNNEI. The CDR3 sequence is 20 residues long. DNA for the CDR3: TGTGCCAGCAGTGTAGAAGGACAAGGTACCCTTCGAGATTCTGGAAACACCATATATTTT. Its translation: CASSVEGQGTLRDSGNTIYF.

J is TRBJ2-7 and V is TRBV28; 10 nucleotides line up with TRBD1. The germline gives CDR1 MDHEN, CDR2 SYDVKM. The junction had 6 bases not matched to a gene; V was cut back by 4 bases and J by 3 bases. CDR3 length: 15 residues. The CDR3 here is CASSSGQGQLYEQYF. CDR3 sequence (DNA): TGTGCCAGCAGTTCGGGACAGGGGCAGCTCTACGAGCAGTACTTC. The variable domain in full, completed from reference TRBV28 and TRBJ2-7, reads DVKVTQSSRYLVKRTGEKVFLECVQDMDHENMFWYRQDPGLGLRLIYFSYDVKMKEKGDIPEGYSVSREKKERFSLILESASTNQTSMYLCASSSGQGQLYEQYFGPGTRLTVT.

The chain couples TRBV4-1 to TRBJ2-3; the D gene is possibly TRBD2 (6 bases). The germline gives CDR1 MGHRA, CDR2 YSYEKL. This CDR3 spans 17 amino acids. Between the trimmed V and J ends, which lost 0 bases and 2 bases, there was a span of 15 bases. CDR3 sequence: CASSQDGGGVNTDTQYF. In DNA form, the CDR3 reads TGCGCCAGCAGCCAAGATGGAGGCGGGGTGAACACAGATACGCAGTATTTT.

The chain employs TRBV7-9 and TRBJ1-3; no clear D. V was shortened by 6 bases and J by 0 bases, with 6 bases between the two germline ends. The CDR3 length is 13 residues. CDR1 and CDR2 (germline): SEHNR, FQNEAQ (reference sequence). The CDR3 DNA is TGTGCCAGCAGATGGGGCTCTGGAAACACCATATATTTT. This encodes CASRWGSGNTIYF.

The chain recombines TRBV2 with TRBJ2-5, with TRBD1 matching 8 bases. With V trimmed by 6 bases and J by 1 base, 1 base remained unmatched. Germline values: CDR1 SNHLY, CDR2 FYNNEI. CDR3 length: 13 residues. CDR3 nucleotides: TGTGCCAGCAGAGACAGGGGCCAAGAGACCCAGTACTTC. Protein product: CASRDRGQETQYF.

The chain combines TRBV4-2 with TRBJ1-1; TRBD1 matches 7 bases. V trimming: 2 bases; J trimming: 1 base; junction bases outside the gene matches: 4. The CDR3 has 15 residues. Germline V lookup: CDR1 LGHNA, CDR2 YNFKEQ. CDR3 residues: CASSQSDRPNTEAFF. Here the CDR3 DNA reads TGTGCCAGCAGCCAATCGGACAGGCCGAACACTGAAGCTTTCTTT.

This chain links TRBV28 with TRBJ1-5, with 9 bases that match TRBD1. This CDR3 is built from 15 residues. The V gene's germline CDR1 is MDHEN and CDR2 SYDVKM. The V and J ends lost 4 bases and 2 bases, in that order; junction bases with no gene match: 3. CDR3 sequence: CASSSQGARNQPQHF. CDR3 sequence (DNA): TGTGCCAGCAGTTCACAGGGGGCTCGCAATCAGCCCCAGCATTTT.